These T cell receptor beta chains were read from a single sample in a study of OX40 agonist ivuxolimab in advanced cancers. Assay used: immunoSEQ multiplex PCR; TCRdb lists only in-frame clones, some missing. The sample yields some 71,000 clones, 70% to 90% seen once. The material sequenced was CD4+ or CD8+ T cells sorted from blood, taken in a trial of the OX40 agonist ivuxolimab. The receptors come from an adult with an advanced solid tumor such as melanoma, head and neck, liver or kidney cancer. Both conserved end residues are part of each CDR3. Fields, in order: V gene, J gene, D gene, clone size, CDR3 DNA, CDR3 protein. D genes are given only for firm matches. Clone size is shown for a subset of rows, as once, few, many or a class of expanded clone.

TRBV7-2	TRBJ1-5	.	.	TGTGCCAGCAGCTTATCGGAGGCAGGGTTTTATTCTGGCAATCAGCCCCAGCATTTT	CASSLSEAGFYSGNQPQHF
TRBV7-3	TRBJ1-4	.	.	TGTGCCAGCAGCCCAGGGACCGGTGTTAATGAAAAACTGTTTTTT	CASSPGTGVNEKLFF
TRBV5-1	TRBJ2-2	.	.	TGCGCCAGCAGCTTCCTTGGACCACTAACCGGGGAGCTGTTTTTT	CASSFLGPLTGELFF
TRBV20-1	TRBJ2-7	.	.	TGCAGTGCTAGAGGGAGCGGCGAGCAGTACTTC	CSARGSGEQYF
TRBV6-1	TRBJ2-5	.	.	TGTGCCAGCAGTTATATGGCGACCCAGTACTTC	CASSYMATQYF
TRBV6-6	TRBJ2-7	.	.	TGTGCCAGCAGTTTAAAACGCCCCGGGCCCCCGAATGAGCAGTACTTC	CASSLKRPGPPNEQYF
TRBV30	TRBJ1-1	.	.	TGTGCCTGGATAGGGGACGACACTGAAGCTTTCTTT	CAWIGDDTEAFF
TRBV2	TRBJ1-2	.	.	TGTGCCAGCAGTGTGGCCGGTAACAGGGAAACCAACTATGGCTACACCTTC	CASSVAGNRETNYGYTF
TRBV18	TRBJ2-7	.	.	TGTGCCAGCTGCGAGGGACTTTCTACCTACGAGCAGTACTTC	CASCEGLSTYEQYF
TRBV5-1	TRBJ2-3	.	.	TGCGCCAGCAGCTTGGAGGGGTCAAGCACAGATACGCAGTATTTT	CASSLEGSSTDTQYF
TRBV6-4	TRBJ1-2	.	.	TGTGCCAGCAGTGCCTCGGGTACTAGTAGTGGCTACACCTTC	CASSASGTSSGYTF
TRBV27	TRBJ2-7	TRBD2	.	TGTGCCAGCAGGCAAGCGGGGGGGTACGAGCAGTACTTC	CASRQAGGYEQYF
TRBV6-5	TRBJ2-1	.	.	TGTGCCAGCAGAACAAGGAATGAGCAGTTCTTC	CASRTRNEQFF
TRBV5-1	TRBJ1-1	.	.	TGCGCCAGCAGCTTGGCGGCCGGGCACCTCACTGAAGCTTTCTTT	CASSLAAGHLTEAFF
TRBV5-1	TRBJ2-2	.	once	TGCGCCAGCAGCCCAACGGGACTTTTCACCGGGGAGCTGTTTTTT	CASSPTGLFTGELFF
TRBV15	TRBJ1-6	.	.	TGTGCCACCAGCAGAGACCGTTCACCCCTCCACTTT	CATSRDRSPLHF
TRBV5-6	TRBJ1-2	.	.	TGTGCCAGCAGCTCCTTGGGGACGGATACTAACTATGGCTACACCTTC	CASSSLGTDTNYGYTF
TRBV5-1	TRBJ1-5	.	.	TGCGCCAGCAGCTCCACAACAGGGTCCCAGCCCCAGCATTTT	CASSSTTGSQPQHF
TRBV4-3	TRBJ2-1	TRBD1	.	TGCGCCAGCAGCCCTGACACCGGGACAGACAATGAGCAGTTCTTC	CASSPDTGTDNEQFF
TRBV28	TRBJ2-1	.	once	TGTGCCAGTTCCTGGCTGTACAATGAGCAGTTCTTC	CASSWLYNEQFF
TRBV6-1	TRBJ1-2	.	.	TGTGCCAGCAGTGTAGGGACTAACTATGGCTACACCTTC	CASSVGTNYGYTF
TRBV10-1	TRBJ1-2	TRBD1	.	TGCGCCAGGACAGGGATAGTTTACTATGGCTACACCTTC	CARTGIVYYGYTF
TRBV27	TRBJ2-2	.	.	TGTGCCAGCAGTTCGAGGGGGGCGAACACCGGGGAGCTGTTTTTT	CASSSRGANTGELFF
TRBV25-1	TRBJ1-4	.	.	TGTGCCAGCAGTGATGCGGGAAGTGAAAAACTGTTTTTT	CASSDAGSEKLFF
TRBV2	TRBJ1-2	.	once	TGTGCCAGCAGTTGGGGCAGGGACGGTGGCTACACCTTC	CASSWGRDGGYTF
TRBV6-5	TRBJ2-2	.	.	TGTGCCAGCAGTTACTCGACCACCGGGGAGCTGTTTTTT	CASSYSTTGELFF
TRBV28	TRBJ1-6	TRBD1	.	TGTGCCAGCAGTTTCCCGACAGGGACCCTTAGCTCCTATAATTCACCCCTCCACTTT	CASSFPTGTLSSYNSPLHF
TRBV5-1	TRBJ1-4	.	.	TGCGCCAGCAGCTCCGGGACCCAGGGGGAAAAACTGTTTTTT	CASSSGTQGEKLFF
TRBV23-1	TRBJ2-3	TRBD2	.	TGCGCCAGCAGTCAAGCGGGGGACCCAGATACGCAGTATTTT	CASSQAGDPDTQYF
TRBV10-3	TRBJ1-1	TRBD1	.	TGTGCCATCAGTAATGACAGGGGATCGACTGAAGCTTTCTTT	CAISNDRGSTEAFF
TRBV10-3	TRBJ1-5	TRBD1	.	TGTGCCATCAGTGAGGCAGGGGGTAAAGGAGAGCCCCAGCATTTT	CAISEAGGKGEPQHF
TRBV2	TRBJ2-2	.	.	TGTGCCAGCAGAACAGGGCCTGTGGAGCTGTTTTTT	CASRTGPVELFF
TRBV5-4	TRBJ2-2	TRBD1	once	TGTGCCAGCAGCTTACAGGGGGTGAACACCGGGGAGCTGTTTTTT	CASSLQGVNTGELFF
TRBV29-1	TRBJ1-1	.	.	TGCAGCGTTGTAGGCCGGTCGGGGGTGAACACTGAAGCTTTCTTT	CSVVGRSGVNTEAFF
TRBV14	TRBJ1-6	.	.	TGTGCCAGCAGCCAAGGATCCCTGGGGAATTCACCCCTCCACTTT	CASSQGSLGNSPLHF
TRBV11-2	TRBJ2-1	.	.	TGTGCCAGCAGCTTAATGGGTTACAATGAGCAGTTCTTC	CASSLMGYNEQFF
TRBV9	TRBJ2-5	.	.	TGTGCCAGCAGCGTAGGTCAGGGACAAGAGACCCAGTACTTC	CASSVGQGQETQYF
TRBV11-2	TRBJ1-6	.	few	TGTGCCAGCAGCCCCCTAACAAGCCCTAATTCACCCCTCCACTTT	CASSPLTSPNSPLHF
TRBV7-6	TRBJ1-6	TRBD1	.	TGTGCCAGCAGTCGTGGACAGGGCGACAATTCACCCCTCCACTTT	CASSRGQGDNSPLHF
TRBV18	TRBJ2-6	.	.	TGTGCCAGCTCACCGGGACTCCTGCCTGGGGCCAACGTCCTGACTTTC	CASSPGLLPGANVLTF
TRBV7-2	TRBJ2-3	TRBD2	.	TGTGCCAGCAGCTTAAACCCGAGCGGGGGAGACACAGATACGCAGTATTTT	CASSLNPSGGDTDTQYF
TRBV27	TRBJ1-2	.	.	TGTGCCAGCAGTCCTCAACAGCAGTTCCCCTATGGCTACACCTTC	CASSPQQQFPYGYTF
TRBV7-2	TRBJ2-2	TRBD1	.	TGTGCCAGCAGCCCCGCCGGGACAGGGAGAACCGGGGAGCTGTTTTTT	CASSPAGTGRTGELFF
TRBV29-1	TRBJ2-2	.	.	TGCAGCGCCCTGGGGATTATAAGTAGGGACACCGGGGAGCTGTTTTTT	CSALGIISRDTGELFF